The 26 T cell receptor beta chains presented below share a single source sample, sequenced in a study of identical twins. TCRdb analysed the 5' RACE reads with MiXCR anew, one entry per CDR3 protein. In the table there are over 550,000 distinct CDR3 sequences, roughly 7.2% of which are singletons. This sample was also put to use in a study of yellow fever vaccine responses in identical twins.

Sequenced sample: PBMCs. The receptors were gathered from a woman aged 18-29 years in good health.

This clonotype has only a few counts. This rearrangement joins TRBV7-9 to TRBJ2-1, with 12 bases fitting TRBD2. The CDR3 runs 17 residues. The J segment lost 6 bases and the V segment lost 4 bases, leaving 10 bases of the junction unmatched. Germline V gives CDR1 SEHNR, CDR2 FQNEAQ (reference sequence). The CDR3: CASSSHELAGGLNEQFF. CDR3 bases: TGTGCCAGCAGCTCCCACGAGCTAGCGGGAGGGCTCAATGAGCAGTTCTTC.

This clonotype appeared many times. This chain links TRBV10-3 with TRBJ1-1; D is uncertain. V was clipped by 2 bases and J by 4 bases, with 8 bases between them. The CDR3 totals 13 residues. In germline, CDR1 is ENHRY, CDR2 SYGVKD. The DNA for the CDR3 is TGTGCCATCAGTGAGCTTTCTTCCACTGAAGCTTTCTTT. It encodes CAISELSSTEAFF.

The chain recombines TRBV9 with TRBJ2-1; either TRBD1 or TRBD2 may supply D (7 bases each). V was trimmed by 3 bases and J by 0 bases, leaving 28 bases between them. The CDR3 runs to 21 residues. The germline gives CDR1 SGDLS, CDR2 YYNGEE. The CDR3 coding sequence is TGTGCCAGCAGCGATGGGGACAGCAAATGGGACTACCCAAGCTCCTACAATGAGCAGTTCTTC. Amino acids: CASSDGDSKWDYPSSYNEQFF.

This clonotype was picked up many times. The chain links TRBV11-2 to TRBJ1-6; 7 bases align to TRBD1. This CDR3 contains 17 residues. Trimming cost V 4 bases and J 0 bases; bases outside gene matches: 6. Germline lookup yields CDR1 SGHAT and CDR2 FQNNGV. Here the CDR3 DNA reads TGTGCCAGCAGCTCGATCCGGGACAGCTCCTATAATTCACCCCTCCACTTT. Protein product: CASSSIRDSSYNSPLHF.

This clonotype was observed at least ten times. The V call is TRBV7-6, the J call TRBJ1-6, with 7 bases that match TRBD1. The germline V gene has CDR1 SGHVS and CDR2 FNYEAQ. Trimming cost V 5 bases and J 5 bases; bases outside gene matches: 3. This CDR3 spans 14 amino acids. DNA of the CDR3: TGTGCCAGCAGCCCAGGGACAGATAATTCACCCCTCCACTTT. Amino acids: CASSPGTDNSPLHF.

At least ten counts were recorded for this clonotype. J is TRBJ2-4 and V is TRBV5-1, with D uncertain. CDR1 is SGHRS and CDR2 is YFSETQ in the germline V gene. This CDR3 has 16 residues. Trimming removed 1 base from V and 0 bases from J, with 11 bases in between. The CDR3 region is CASSLSASTAKNIQYF. In DNA, the CDR3 is TGCGCCAGCAGCTTGTCAGCCTCGACAGCCAAAAACATTCAGTACTTC.

This clonotype was seen a handful of times. The rearrangement uses TRBV12-3 or TRBV12-4 and TRBJ2-5; 11 positions match TRBD2. CDR3 length: 16 amino acids. V lost 5 bases to trimming and J lost 5 bases; unmatched junction nucleotides: 10. This chain's CDR3 is CASSPNSGGAYETQYF. In nucleotides, the CDR3 is TGTGCCAGCAGTCCCAATAGCGGGGGGGCCTACGAGACCCAGTACTTC.

The rearrangement links TRBV20-1 to TRBJ2-3, with TRBD1 matching 8 bases. Per germline, CDR1 DFQATT and CDR2 SNEGSKA (reference sequence). The V gene end was trimmed by 7 bases and the J gene end by 0 bases; junction bases not matched to a gene: 3. The CDR3 totals 13 residues. Here the CDR3 reads CSGRTGSTDTQYF. The CDR3 DNA is TGCAGTGGCCGGACAGGGAGCACAGATACGCAGTATTTT.

This clonotype has a count of ten or more. This rearrangement joins TRBV10-3 to TRBJ2-5; D gene unclear. Trimming pared 5 bases from V and 2 bases from J, leaving 6 bases between. Germline-derived CDR1 and CDR2 are ENHRY and SYGVKD. The CDR3 covers 12 residues. CDR3 loop: CAISRDQETQYF. CDR3 nucleotides: TGTGCCATCAGTCGAGATCAAGAGACCCAGTACTTC.

This clonotype was detected many times. This chain uses TRBV7-2 with TRBJ2-3; D is ambiguous. V was pared by 4 bases and J by 0 bases, with 11 bases between. In germline, CDR1 is SGHTA, CDR2 FQGNSA. This CDR3 region has 15 residues. The CDR3 reads CASSSLGSSTDTQYF. The DNA for the CDR3 is TGTGCCAGCAGCTCTCTAGGATCTAGCACAGATACGCAGTATTTT.

V and J are TRBV7-8 and TRBJ1-2; D is unclear. This CDR3 has 14 residues. Germline CDR1 reads SGHVS; CDR2 reads FQNEAQ. V was pared by 1 base and J by 4 bases, with 10 bases between. Written as DNA, the CDR3 is TGTGCCAGCAGCTTAGAAGGAAACACCTATGGCTACACCTTC. Protein: CASSLEGNTYGYTF.

This rearrangement joins TRBV10-2 to TRBJ1-5, with 7 bases that match TRBD1. The CDR3 is 16 amino acids. Germline CDR1 WSHSY, CDR2 SAAADI. Trimming cost V 3 bases and J 5 bases; bases outside gene matches: 10. The chain's CDR3 is CASSDLTGVAHQPQHF. DNA of the CDR3: TGCGCCAGCAGTGACCTTACAGGGGTGGCTCATCAGCCCCAGCATTTT.

This clonotype was counted ten times or more. The CDR3 bases are TGTGCCAGCAGCTCGCGACCCGAAGAGACCCAGTACTTC. This sequence encodes CASSSRPEETQYF. This chain connects TRBV7-2 to TRBJ2-5, with D uncertain. Germline V gene data show CDR1 as SGHTA and CDR2 as FQGNSA. This CDR3 spans 13 amino acids. Trimming shortened V by 4 bases and J by 3 bases, and 9 bases separated the two germline ends.

This clonotype was recorded a few times. The chain carries TRBV25-1 and TRBJ2-6, with D unclear. The germline V gene has CDR1 MGHDK and CDR2 SYGVNS. With 4 bases removed from V and 4 bases from J, the gap between germline ends came to 11 bases. This CDR3 has 15 amino acids. This CDR3 reads CASSGLRSGANVLTF. In nucleotides, the CDR3 is TGTGCCAGCAGTGGACTGAGATCCGGGGCCAACGTCCTGACTTTC.

The table lists this clonotype with many counts. V gene TRBV12-3 or TRBV12-4 combines with J gene TRBJ1-1, with 10 bases lining up with TRBD1. The junction had 5 bases not matched to a gene; V was cut back by 2 bases and J by 5 bases. This CDR3 has 15 amino acids. In nucleotides, the CDR3 is TGTGCCAGCAGTTTACCTAGACAGGGGGCAACTGAAGCTTTCTTT. Residues: CASSLPRQGATEAFF.

In its sample, this clonotype was seen many times. The chain is built from TRBV28 and TRBJ1-1, with D hard to call. This CDR3 region has 15 residues. The germline CDR1 and CDR2 sequences are MDHEN and SYDVKM. The ends were cut back, 3 bases at V and 0 bases at J, with 11 bases in the middle. The CDR3 bases are TGTGCCAGCAGTTTTGGCCCCCCTATGAACACTGAAGCTTTCTTT. Its protein is CASSFGPPMNTEAFF.

The chain has TRBV5-1 and TRBJ1-4; a weak D match, TRBD1 (6 bases). The CDR3 has 14 residues. The germline V gene has CDR1 SGHRS and CDR2 YFSETQ. Deletions cut 5 bases from V and 8 bases from J, with 16 bases between. This chain's CDR3 is CASSAGGQSEKLFF. CDR3 coding DNA: TGCGCCAGCAGTGCGGGGGGGCAGTCGGAAAAACTGTTTTTT.

In its sample, this clonotype was seen a few times. The genes are TRBV12-3 or TRBV12-4 and TRBJ2-2; perhaps TRBD1 as D (6 bases). CDR3 length: 14 residues. V was clipped by 5 bases and J by 5 bases, with 12 bases between them. Written as DNA, the CDR3 is TGTGCCAGCAGTCCCCAGGGGTGGACCGGGGAGCTGTTTTTT. It translates to CASSPQGWTGELFF.

In its sample, this clonotype was seen a few times. The chain couples TRBV12-3 or TRBV12-4 to TRBJ1-5; possible D gene TRBD1, 5 bases. The CDR3 runs 15 residues. Trimming removed 2 bases at V and 1 base at J, with 9 bases between. The CDR3 reads CASSLPQGSNQPQHF. The CDR3 DNA reads TGTGCCAGCAGTTTACCCCAGGGAAGCAATCAGCCCCAGCATTTT.

At least ten counts were recorded for this clonotype. The chain has TRBV27 and TRBJ2-3; the match to TRBD2 covers 11 bases. The germline CDR1 and CDR2 sequences are MNHEY and SMNVEV (reference sequence). V was clipped by 5 bases and J by 1 base; unmatched bases: 11. This CDR3 region has 18 residues. The CDR3 DNA reads as TGTGCCAGCAGTGCCACTAGCGGGAGACTAACACGCACAGATACGCAGTATTTT. The encoded protein is CASSATSGRLTRTDTQYF.

In its sample, this clonotype was seen a few times. The J gene is TRBJ2-1, the V gene TRBV6-4; perhaps TRBD2 as D (6 bases). This CDR3 is built from 13 residues. Germline assignment: CDR1 MRHNA and CDR2 SNTAGT. Trimming shortened V by 3 bases and J by 8 bases, and 11 bases separated the two germline ends. As DNA, the CDR3 is TGTGCCAGCAGTGAAGGGCCTAGCGATGAGCAGTTCTTC. As protein: CASSEGPSDEQFF.

Ten or more counts support this clonotype. The rearrangement links TRBV4-1 to TRBJ2-3; D unclear. Between the trimmed V and J ends, which lost 0 bases and 1 base, there was a span of 14 bases. The CDR3 consists of 17 residues. CDR1 is MGHRA and CDR2 is YSYEKL in the germline V gene. CDR3: CASSQDLGRFGTDTQYF. CDR3 DNA: TGCGCCAGCAGCCAAGATCTTGGTAGATTTGGCACAGATACGCAGTATTTT.

In this sample, this clonotype turned up a few times. The chain combines TRBV12-3 or TRBV12-4 with TRBJ1-2, with 10 bases that match TRBD1. J was trimmed by 2 bases and V by 7 bases; bases with no gene match: 7. The length of the CDR3 is 15 residues. The CDR3: CASTGDRGGNYGYTF. The CDR3 DNA reads TGTGCCAGCACTGGGGACAGGGGAGGCAACTATGGCTACACCTTC.

This clonotype was detected ten times or more. The rearrangement links TRBV15 to TRBJ2-1; perhaps TRBD2 as D (5 bases). V was clipped by 8 bases and J by 4 bases, with 12 bases between them. This CDR3 is built from 13 residues. Germline lookup yields CDR1 LNHNV and CDR2 YYDKDF (reference sequence). CDR3 protein: CATGAVIYNEQFF. The CDR3 DNA reads as TGTGCCACCGGAGCGGTAATTTACAATGAGCAGTTCTTC.

This clonotype was counted at least ten times. CDR3 nucleotides: TGCGCCAGCAGCCAGGGATCAAGCGGGAGCTCCTACGAGCAGTACTTC. Translation gives CASSQGSSGSSYEQYF. V and J are TRBV4-1 and TRBJ2-7; TRBD2 aligns across 8 bases. The CDR3 totals 16 residues. V dropped 3 bases and J dropped 0; count of bases not matched to a gene: 7. Germline V gives CDR1 MGHRA, CDR2 YSYEKL.

This clonotype was counted ten times or more. The genes are TRBV2 and TRBJ2-4; no definite D call. There are 11 residues in the CDR3. The germline CDR1 and CDR2 sequences are SNHLY and FYNNEI. V lost 6 bases and J lost 6, with 6 bases in between. The CDR3 is CASSVGNIQYF. For the CDR3, the DNA is TGTGCCAGCAGCGTGGGAAACATTCAGTACTTC.